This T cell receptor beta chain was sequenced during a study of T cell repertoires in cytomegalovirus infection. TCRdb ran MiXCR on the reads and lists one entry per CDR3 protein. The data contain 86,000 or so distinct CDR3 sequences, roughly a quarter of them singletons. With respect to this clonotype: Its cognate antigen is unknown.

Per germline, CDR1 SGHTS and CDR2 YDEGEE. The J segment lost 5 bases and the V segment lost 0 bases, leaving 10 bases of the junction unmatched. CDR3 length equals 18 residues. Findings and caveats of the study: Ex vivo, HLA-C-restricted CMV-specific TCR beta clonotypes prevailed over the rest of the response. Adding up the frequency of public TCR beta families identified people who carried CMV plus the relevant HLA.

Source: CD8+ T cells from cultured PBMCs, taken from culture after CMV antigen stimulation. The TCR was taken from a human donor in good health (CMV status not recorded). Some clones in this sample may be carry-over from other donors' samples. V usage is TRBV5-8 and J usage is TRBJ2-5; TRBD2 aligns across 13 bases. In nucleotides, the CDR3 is TGTGCCAGCAGCTTGGGGGACAGTGGACTAGCGGGAGTTGAGACCCAGTACTTC. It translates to CASSLGDSGLAGVETQYF.